This T cell receptor beta chain was identified during a study of T cells in Graves' hyperthyroidism and ophthalmopathy (dated by TCRdb to between 2019 and 2020). Study-level background: Peripheral blood samples were taken at initial diagnosis, before any treatment was given. A discovery cohort of approximately 100 patients, about 43 with Graves' ophthalmopathy and 55 to 60 with stable Graves' hyperthyroidism, was used to find distinguishing TCR V-J signatures. Prospective prediction of ophthalmopathy was tested in an independent validation cohort consisting of some 19 hyperthyroidism patients and some 15 patients who later progressed to ophthalmopathy. The 90 or so discovery patients were randomly split 7:3 into training and test sets. The study also compared thyroid tissue and blood T-cell repertoires from a handful of Graves' hyperthyroidism patients. Following sampling, methimazole starting at 30 mg daily was given to hyperthyroidism patients, and high-dose intravenous methylprednisolone was given to ophthalmopathy patients. The paper describes TCR Vbeta CDR3 sequencing of fewer than 150 peripheral blood samples, made up of 43 ophthalmopathy patients, more than 70 hyperthyroidism patients and 17 progressor patients.

This clonotype was picked up many times. This receptor's antigen is unknown. Qualities for individual bases were not recorded, and no much larger clone is one base off. Ophthalmopathy patients had moderately to severely active disease, Clinical Activity Score of at least 3, NOSPECS grade of at least 4, and duration under 3 months. Any patient with an uncontrolled infection, another autoimmune disease, pregnancy or lactation was excluded. Clinical symptoms, serum thyroxine and TRAb, thyroid ultrasound, and orbital computed tomography formed the basis for the diagnoses. PBMCs were isolated from more than 8 ml of fresh peripheral blood by Ficoll-Paque density gradient centrifugation. Trizol reagent was used to extract total RNA, and RNA quality was then checked on an Agilent 2100 Bioanalyzer. For CDR1 and CDR2, the germline V gene (reference sequence) lists SEHNR and FQNEAQ. V is pruned by 5 bases and J by 5 bases, leaving 5 bases of the junction without a gene match. The CDR3 contains 14 residues, cysteine and phenylalanine counted. The sequence is cut down to CDR3 DNA, 42 bases in frame from base 1.

The paper as a whole reports these results and caveats: During validation, the model predicted progression to ophthalmopathy a median of around 6 months ahead of onset, with almost 71% sensitivity and 72.22% specificity. Blood samples also contained most of the expanded thyroid clonotypes (frequency above 0.001), which suggests that blood repertoires may reflect thyroid immune responses. A model built on a 13 V-J signature distinguished ophthalmopathy from stable hyperthyroidism, reaching 87.88% sensitivity and 81% to 83% specificity in cross-validation and 80%/75% in testing. Sample size was not statistically predetermined, and investigators were not blinded to group allocation.

TCR beta CDR3 regions were amplified from RNA transcripts. The first round of RT-PCR for the TCR CDR3 was performed with the HTBI primer set and the Qiagen OneStep RT-PCR kit. The libraries were constructed in a second round of multiplex PCR and then size-selected and purified. Sequencing of the libraries was done on an Illumina HiSeq2000 using paired-end 100 bp reads. The study's own analysis went as follows. Raw data were processed with SOAPnuke, discarding reads with adapters, uncalled bases, mean Phred below 15, or no exact constant-primer or identifier match. High-quality paired reads were merged with COPE v1.2.5, and unique nucleotide sequences were defined as clonotypes. MiTCR v1.1 was used to align clonotypes to the IMGT TRBV, TRBD and TRBJ reference segments. Only V-J combinations with frequency above 0.0001, covering 99.2% of repertoires, were analysed. A TCS score was defined as the ratio of F50 (clonal expansion) to E x V (chaos), with BLOSUM62-based TCRdist applied between CDR3 peptides within each V-J. Welch's t-statistics and random forest reduced roughly 500 V-J features to about 12, which were used in a naive Bayes classifier (R e1071). In-frame beta chains were kept once TCRdb had trimmed the public reads at Q25 with fastp and called clones with MiXCR. Every entry covers one CDR3 protein and lists the most common genes and DNA from its rows. The V and J calls here are based on TCRdb, not the publication. Counted in this sample were some 570,000 distinct CDR3 sequences; 12% to 15% of them appeared once. 7.1% of the sample comes from the top ten.

Material for sequencing was blood. The source of this sequence is a young woman with Graves' ophthalmopathy. The V and J segments used are TRBV7-9 and TRBJ1-4, with 7 middle bases fitting TRBD1. Here the CDR3 is given as CASSRDSKNEKLFF. The DNA sequence is TGTGCCAGCAGCCGGGACAGCAAGAATGAAAAACTGTTTTTT.